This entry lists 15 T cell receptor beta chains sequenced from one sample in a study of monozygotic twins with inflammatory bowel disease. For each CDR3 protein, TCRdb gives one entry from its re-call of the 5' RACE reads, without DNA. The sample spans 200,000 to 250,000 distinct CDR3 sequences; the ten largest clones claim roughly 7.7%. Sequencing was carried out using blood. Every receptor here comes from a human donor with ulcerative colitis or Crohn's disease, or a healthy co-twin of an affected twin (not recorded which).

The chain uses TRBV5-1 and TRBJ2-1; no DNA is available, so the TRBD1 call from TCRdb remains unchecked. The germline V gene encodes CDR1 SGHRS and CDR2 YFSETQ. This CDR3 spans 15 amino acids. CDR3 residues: CASSLVRGANNEQFF.

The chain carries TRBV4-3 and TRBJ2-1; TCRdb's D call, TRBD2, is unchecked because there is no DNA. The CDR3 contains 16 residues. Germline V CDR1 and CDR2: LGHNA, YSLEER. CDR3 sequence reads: CASSRGLAGALGEQFF.

CDR3 region: CASSAHREVETQYF. The chain carries TRBV2 and TRBJ2-5; TCRdb picks TRBD1, but there is no DNA to check that call. Per germline, CDR1 SNHLY and CDR2 FYNNEI. The CDR3 is made up of 14 amino acids.

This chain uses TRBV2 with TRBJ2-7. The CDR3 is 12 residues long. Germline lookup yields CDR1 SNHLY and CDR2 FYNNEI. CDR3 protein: CASLDRSYEQYF.

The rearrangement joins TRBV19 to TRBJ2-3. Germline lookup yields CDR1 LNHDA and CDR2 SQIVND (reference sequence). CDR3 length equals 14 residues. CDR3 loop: CASMDSAGTDTQYF.

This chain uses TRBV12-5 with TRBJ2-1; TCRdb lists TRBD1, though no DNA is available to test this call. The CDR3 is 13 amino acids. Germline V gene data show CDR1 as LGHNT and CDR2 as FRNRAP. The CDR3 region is CASGEQGSNEQFF. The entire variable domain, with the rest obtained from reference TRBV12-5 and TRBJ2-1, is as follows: DARVTQTPRHKVTEMGQEVTMRCQPILGHNTVFWYRQTMMQGLELLAYFRNRAPLDDSGMPKDRFSAEMPDATLATLKIQPSEPRDSAVYFCASGEQGSNEQFFGPGTRLTVL.

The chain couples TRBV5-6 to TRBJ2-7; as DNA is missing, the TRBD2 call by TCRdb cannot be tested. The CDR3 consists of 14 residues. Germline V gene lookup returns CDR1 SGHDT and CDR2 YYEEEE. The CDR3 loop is CASSFIQRGYEQYF. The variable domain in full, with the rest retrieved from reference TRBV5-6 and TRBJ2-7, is DAGVTQSPTHLIKTRGQQVTLRCSPKSGHDTVSWYQQALGQGPQFIFQYYEEEERQRGNFPDRFSGHQFPNYSSELNVNALLLGDSALYLCASSFIQRGYEQYFGPGTRLTVT.

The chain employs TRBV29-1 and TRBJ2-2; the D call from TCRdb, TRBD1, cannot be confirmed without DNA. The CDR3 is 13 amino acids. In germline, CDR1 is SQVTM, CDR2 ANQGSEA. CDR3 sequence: CSVPVPPTGELFF.

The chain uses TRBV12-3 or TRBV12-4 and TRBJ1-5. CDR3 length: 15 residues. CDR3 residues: CASSLEGNSNQPQHF.

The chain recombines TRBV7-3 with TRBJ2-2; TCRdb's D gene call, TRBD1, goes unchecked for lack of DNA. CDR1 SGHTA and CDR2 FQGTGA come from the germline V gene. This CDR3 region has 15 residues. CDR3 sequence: CASSSRQGPTGELFF.

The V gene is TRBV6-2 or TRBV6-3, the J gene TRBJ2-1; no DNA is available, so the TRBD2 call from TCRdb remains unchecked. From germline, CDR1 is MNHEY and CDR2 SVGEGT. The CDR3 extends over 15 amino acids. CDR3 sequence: CASSRTSGRANGQFF.

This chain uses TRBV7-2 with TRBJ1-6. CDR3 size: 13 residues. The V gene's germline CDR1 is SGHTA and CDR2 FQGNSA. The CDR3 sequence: CASSLRQDSPLHF.

CDR3 region: CSVEGTGKRREQYF. The V and J genes are TRBV29-1 and TRBJ2-7; TCRdb's D call, TRBD1, is unchecked because there is no DNA. The CDR3 covers 14 residues. The germline V gene has CDR1 SQVTM and CDR2 ANQGSEA.

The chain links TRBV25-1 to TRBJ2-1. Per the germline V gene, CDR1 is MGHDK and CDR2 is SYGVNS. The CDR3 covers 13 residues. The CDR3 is CASSDSLVNEQFF. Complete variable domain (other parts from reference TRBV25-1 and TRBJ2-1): EADIYQTPRYLVIGTGKKITLECSQTMGHDKMYWYQQDPGMELHLIHYSYGVNSTEKGDLSSESTVSRIRTEHFPLTLESARPSHTSQYLCASSDSLVNEQFFGPGTRLTVL.

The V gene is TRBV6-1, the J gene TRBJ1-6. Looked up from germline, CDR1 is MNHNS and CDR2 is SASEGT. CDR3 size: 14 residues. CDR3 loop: CASSSPGTTSPLRF.